Presented here are 29 T cell receptor beta chains from one specimen sequenced in a study of cytomegalovirus exposure and HLA in healthy donors (TCRdb year 2017). Preparation of the library involved the immunoSEQ multiplex PCR assay. A mixture of 60 forward primers for TCR Vbeta segments and 13 reverse primers for TCR Jbeta segments was used in the multiplex PCR. TCRdb limited this immuneACCESS table to in-frame rearrangements with V and J called. A share of clones is missing; checked studies link under half to unresolved V genes, and the rest is unexplained. The sample table lists 120,000 to 150,000 clones, around 73% of them with a count of one. The biggest ten clones account for 1.5% to 2% of the sample. The sample was PBMCs. The receptors come from a female donor in good health and CMV-seronegative.

CDR3 sequence reads: CASSKPGQGRTEAFF. CDR3 DNA sequence: TGTGCCAGCAGCAAACCGGGACAGGGGAGAACTGAAGCTTTCTTT. This rearrangement joins TRBV27 to TRBJ1-1, with 10 bases that match TRBD1. Germline CDR1 reads MNHEY; CDR2 reads SMNVEV (reference sequence). This CDR3 is built from 15 residues. Trimming at V came to 6 bases and at J to 5 bases, leaving 9 bases not matched to a gene.

V and J are TRBV29-1 and TRBJ1-1; 11 positions agree with TRBD1. Germline CDR1 and CDR2: SQVTM and ANQGSEA. V shed 2 bases, J shed 1 base, and the junction held 3 bases outside the gene matches. This CDR3 spans 15 amino acids. CDR3 sequence (DNA): TGCAGCGTTGAAAGGACAGGGGGCGGGAACACTGAAGCTTTCTTT. Amino acids: CSVERTGGGNTEAFF.

The chain couples TRBV2 to TRBJ2-1, with 7 bases fitting TRBD2. The J segment lost 8 bases and the V segment lost 6 bases, leaving 4 bases of the junction unmatched. The CDR3 consists of 12 residues. Germline assignment: CDR1 SNHLY and CDR2 FYNNEI. The CDR3 nucleotides are TGTGCCAGCAGCGGACTAGGCTATGAGCAGTTCTTC. Its translation: CASSGLGYEQFF.

V is TRBV4-1 and J is TRBJ1-2, with 11 positions matching TRBD1. This CDR3 region has 15 residues. The J segment lost 4 bases and the V segment lost 5 bases, leaving 6 bases of the junction unmatched. Looked up from germline, CDR1 is MGHRA and CDR2 is YSYEKL. In nucleotides, the CDR3 is TGCGCCAGCAGCTTGGGACAGGGGGGAGTCTATGGCTACACCTTC. This translates into CASSLGQGGVYGYTF.

This clone was seen more than once but under ten times. The chain joins TRBV11-2 to TRBJ1-5, with D unresolved. CDR3 length equals 12 residues. V lost 1 base and J 6 bases, leaving 4 bases between the germline ends. The V gene's germline CDR1 is SGHAT and CDR2 FQNNGV. The CDR3 nucleotides read TGTGCCAGCAGCTTAGCAGGTCAGCCCCAGCATTTT. This codes for CASSLAGQPQHF. Together with reference TRBV11-2 and TRBJ1-5, the CDR3 gives the full variable domain: EAGVAQSPRYKIIEKRQSVAFWCNPISGHATLYWYQQILGQGPKLLIQFQNNGVVDDSQLPKDRFSAERLKGVDSTLKIQPAKLEDSAVYLCASSLAGQPQHFGDGTRLSIL.

The V gene is TRBV30, the J gene TRBJ1-5; D is unclear. The length of the CDR3 is 14 residues. Germline loops: CDR1 GTSNPN, CDR2 SVGIG (reference sequence). The ends were cut back, 1 base at V and 4 bases at J, with 11 bases in the middle. This CDR3 is CAWSARLGNQPQHF. The CDR3 region has the DNA TGTGCCTGGAGTGCTCGACTAGGGAATCAGCCCCAGCATTTT. Based on the CDR3 plus reference TRBV30 and TRBJ1-5, the full variable domain is SQTIHQWPATLVQPVGSPLSLECTVEGTSNPNLYWYRQAAGRGLQLLFYSVGIGQISSEVPQNLSASRPQDRQFILSSKKLLLSDSGFYLCAWSARLGNQPQHFGDGTRLSIL.

Here the CDR3 reads CASSEAYTSGGGETQYF. The CDR3 nucleotides read TGTGCCAGCAGTGAAGCGTATACTAGCGGGGGTGGGGAGACCCAGTACTTC. The rearrangement joins TRBV2 to TRBJ2-5; 11 positions agree with TRBD2. V lost 0 bases and J lost 5; bases outside the gene matches: 8. The CDR3 spans 17 residues. Per germline, CDR1 SNHLY and CDR2 FYNNEI.

V gene TRBV15 combines with J gene TRBJ2-7; D is ambiguous. Looked up from germline, CDR1 is LNHNV and CDR2 is YYDKDF (reference sequence). V was cut by 0 bases and J by 3 bases, with 12 bases left in between. The CDR3 consists of 15 residues. The CDR3, as DNA: TGTGCCACCAGCAGAGATGCGGCGGTGGGCTACGAGCAGTACTTC. The encoded protein is CATSRDAAVGYEQYF.

In DNA form, the CDR3 reads TGTGCCTGGAGTGTCACAGAAAACTATGGCTACACCTTC. This sequence encodes CAWSVTENYGYTF. The chain joins TRBV30 to TRBJ1-2; D unclear. Trimming left V 0 bases short and J 2 bases short, with 7 bases between. Germline V lookup: CDR1 GTSNPN, CDR2 SVGIG (reference sequence). The CDR3 runs 13 residues.

The CDR3 sequence: CASSQDYRESNTEAFF. The CDR3, as DNA: TGTGCCAGCAGCCAAGACTACAGGGAATCGAACACTGAAGCTTTCTTT. The chain recombines TRBV4-2 with TRBJ1-1; D is possibly TRBD1 (6 bases). The V end lost 0 bases, the J end lost 1 base, and 12 bases lay between the germline ends. The germline gives CDR1 LGHNA, CDR2 YNFKEQ. The CDR3 runs 16 residues.

This chain links TRBV10-1 with TRBJ2-5; TRBD2 matches 16 bases. The CDR3 runs 17 residues. V shed 6 bases, J shed 4 bases, and the junction held 8 bases outside the gene matches. Germline-derived CDR1 and CDR2 are WNHNN and SYGVQD (reference sequence). The CDR3 protein is CASSEGLAGGPGETQYF. CDR3 bases: TGCGCCAGCAGCGAGGGACTAGCGGGAGGGCCGGGAGAGACCCAGTACTTC.

DNA for the CDR3: TGTGCCAGCAGTGAAGCAAGCGGGATAAGGGCCGGGGAGCTGTTTTTT. Translated, it gives CASSEASGIRAGELFF. V is TRBV6-1 and J is TRBJ2-2; TRBD2 agrees at 7 bases. In germline, CDR1 is MNHNS, CDR2 SASEGT. V was clipped by 0 bases and J by 6 bases; unmatched bases: 7. The CDR3 runs 16 residues.

The V call is TRBV6-1, the J call TRBJ1-1; 7 nucleotides agree with TRBD1. J gave up 5 bases and V 8 bases, and 11 bases lay outside the gene matches. Per germline, CDR1 MNHNS and CDR2 SASEGT. The length of the CDR3 is 14 residues. The CDR3 nucleotides are TGTGCCAGCGGAGAGACAGGGAAGTGGACTGAAGCTTTCTTT. Protein: CASGETGKWTEAFF.

The chain is built from TRBV29-1 and TRBJ1-2; 8 positions agree with TRBD1. Trimming cost V 7 bases and J 8 bases; bases outside gene matches: 6. CDR1 is SQVTM and CDR2 is ANQGSEA in the germline V gene. CDR3 size: 11 residues. The DNA for the CDR3 is TGCAGCGGGACGGACAGGGACGGCTACACCTTC. It translates to CSGTDRDGYTF.

The gene calls are TRBV20-1 and TRBJ1-2; no reliable D call. CDR1 is DFQATT and CDR2 is SNEGSKA in the germline V gene (reference sequence). This CDR3 has 11 residues. Trimming cost V 2 bases and J 6 bases, with 7 bases left between them. CDR3 nucleotides: TGCAGTGCTAGACCGTCCGATGGCTACACCTTC. It specifies CSARPSDGYTF.

This chain connects TRBV27 to TRBJ2-5; TRBD1 matches 11 bases. TRBJ2-7 explains the end of the DNA better; the J call may be wrong. This CDR3 region has 20 residues. Germline loops: CDR1 MNHEY, CDR2 SMNVEV (reference sequence). The CDR3 sequence: CASSFTFPPGQGVGQYEQYF. CDR3 in DNA: TGTGCCAGCAGTTTTACCTTTCCTCCGGGACAGGGGGTGGGTCAGTACGAGCAGTACTTC.

This chain connects TRBV12-5 to TRBJ1-3, with D unresolved. Germline CDR1 reads LGHNT; CDR2 reads FRNRAP. Trimming cost V 4 bases and J 8 bases, with 15 bases left between them. The CDR3 is 14 residues long. The CDR3 region has the DNA TGTGCTAGTGGTTCCCCAGCTCCGGGAGACACCATATATTTT. Protein sequence: CASGSPAPGDTIYF. Combining the CDR3 with reference TRBV12-5 and TRBJ1-3 gives the whole variable domain DARVTQTPRHKVTEMGQEVTMRCQPILGHNTVFWYRQTMMQGLELLAYFRNRAPLDDSGMPKDRFSAEMPDATLATLKIQPSEPRDSAVYFCASGSPAPGDTIYFGEGSWLTVV.

CDR3: CASSLVDSPAGNTIYF. CDR3 in DNA: TGTGCCAGCAGCTTAGTTGACTCTCCGGCGGGAAACACCATATATTTT. The V call is TRBV7-2, the J call TRBJ1-3; no clear D. The CDR3 extends over 16 amino acids. Trimming left V 1 base short and J 4 bases short, with 14 bases between. In germline, CDR1 is SGHTA, CDR2 FQGNSA.

The V and J genes are TRBV4-1 and TRBJ1-4, with 7 bases that match TRBD1. V lost 0 bases to trimming and J lost 7 bases; unmatched junction nucleotides: 5. The CDR3 has 15 amino acids. CDR1 MGHRA and CDR2 YSYEKL come from the germline V gene. The CDR3: CASSQEDRPGEKLFF. CDR3 coding DNA: TGCGCCAGCAGCCAAGAGGACAGGCCAGGTGAAAAACTGTTTTTT.

This clone has a handful of counts. The genes are TRBV6-5 and TRBJ2-1, with 11 nucleotides matching TRBD2. This CDR3 region has 15 residues. The trim removed 7 bases at V and 2 bases at J, leaving 4 bases unmatched. CDR1 is MNHEY, CDR2 SVGAGI, per germline. CDR3 region: CASTISGRAYNEQFF. Written as DNA, the CDR3 is TGTGCCAGCACCATTAGCGGGAGGGCCTACAATGAGCAGTTCTTC.

The genes are TRBV5-1 and TRBJ2-3, with D tentatively TRBD1 (6 bases). There are 17 residues in the CDR3. Germline loops: CDR1 SGHRS, CDR2 YFSETQ. V shed 4 bases and J shed 0 bases, with 18 bases lying between them. Here the CDR3 DNA reads TGCGCCAGCAGCACGCTCTTGGGGGACATTAGCACAGATACGCAGTATTTT. It is translated as CASSTLLGDISTDTQYF.

The genes are TRBV7-6 and TRBJ1-6; 9 bases are a match to TRBD1. The germline CDR1 and CDR2 sequences are SGHVS and FNYEAQ. Trimming at V came to 5 bases and at J to 7 bases, leaving 6 bases not matched to a gene. This CDR3 spans 15 amino acids. As DNA, the CDR3 is TGTGCCAGCAGCCCTGCCGGGACAGGGAATTCACCCCTCCACTTT. This gives the protein CASSPAGTGNSPLHF.

V and J are TRBV19 and TRBJ2-3; TRBD2 agrees at 10 bases. V dropped 2 bases and J dropped 3; count of bases not matched to a gene: 5. There are 16 residues in the CDR3. Germline V lookup: CDR1 LNHDA, CDR2 SQIVND (reference sequence). In DNA form, the CDR3 reads TGTGCCAGTAGTATACTTAGCGGGAGGAGGACAGATACGCAGTATTTT. This encodes CASSILSGRRTDTQYF.

The V and J genes are TRBV5-6 and TRBJ2-7; 13 bases agree with TRBD2. Germline assignment: CDR1 SGHDT and CDR2 YYEEEE. This CDR3 has 14 residues. Unmatched junction bases numbered 1, after V lost 5 bases and J lost 2 bases. CDR3 sequence reads: CASRGLAGPYEQYF. CDR3 DNA sequence: TGTGCCAGCAGGGGACTAGCGGGGCCCTACGAGCAGTACTTC. Full variable domain (rest looked up from reference TRBV5-6 and TRBJ2-7): DAGVTQSPTHLIKTRGQQVTLRCSPKSGHDTVSWYQQALGQGPQFIFQYYEEEERQRGNFPDRFSGHQFPNYSSELNVNALLLGDSALYLCASRGLAGPYEQYFGPGTRLTVT.

This chain connects TRBV27 to TRBJ1-1; no definite D call. The CDR3 runs to 14 residues. V was cut by 4 bases and J by 4 bases, with 13 bases left in between. Germline V lookup: CDR1 MNHEY, CDR2 SMNVEV (reference sequence). As DNA, the CDR3 is TGTGCCAGCAGTTCTGGAGGGTTGGCCACTGAAGCTTTCTTT. It specifies CASSSGGLATEAFF.

The chain combines TRBV30 with TRBJ2-1; 8 nucleotides match TRBD1. The ends lost 4 bases at V and 7 bases at J; junction bases unmatched: 6. The CDR3 contains 13 residues. Germline values: CDR1 GTSNPN, CDR2 SVGIG (reference sequence). CDR3 protein: CAWNPGGLNEQFF. CDR3 DNA sequence: TGTGCCTGGAACCCAGGGGGCTTGAATGAGCAGTTCTTC.

The rearrangement uses TRBV4-2 and TRBJ1-1; 9 bases are a match to TRBD1. This CDR3 spans 14 amino acids. The V gene's germline CDR1 is LGHNA and CDR2 YNFKEQ. V was clipped by 7 bases and J by 1 base; unmatched bases: 4. As DNA, the CDR3 is TGTGCCAGCAACGCGGACAGGGGGAACACTGAAGCTTTCTTT. This sequence encodes CASNADRGNTEAFF.

V and J are TRBV7-3 and TRBJ1-1; no clear D. Trimming stripped 5 bases from V and 3 bases from J, with 13 bases between. The V gene's germline CDR1 is SGHTA and CDR2 FQGTGA. The CDR3 runs 14 residues. CDR3 DNA: TGTGCCAGCAGCCCCGGGTTGTACGACACTGAAGCTTTCTTT. It yields the protein CASSPGLYDTEAFF.

This sequence joins TRBV28 and TRBJ2-7; 10 bases agree with TRBD1. The length of the CDR3 is 13 residues. The J segment lost 5 bases and the V segment lost 8 bases, leaving 6 bases of the junction unmatched. The germline gives CDR1 MDHEN, CDR2 SYDVKM. CDR3 nucleotide sequence: TGTGCCAGCCGGCGGACAGGGGGTAACGAGCAGTACTTC. As protein: CASRRTGGNEQYF.